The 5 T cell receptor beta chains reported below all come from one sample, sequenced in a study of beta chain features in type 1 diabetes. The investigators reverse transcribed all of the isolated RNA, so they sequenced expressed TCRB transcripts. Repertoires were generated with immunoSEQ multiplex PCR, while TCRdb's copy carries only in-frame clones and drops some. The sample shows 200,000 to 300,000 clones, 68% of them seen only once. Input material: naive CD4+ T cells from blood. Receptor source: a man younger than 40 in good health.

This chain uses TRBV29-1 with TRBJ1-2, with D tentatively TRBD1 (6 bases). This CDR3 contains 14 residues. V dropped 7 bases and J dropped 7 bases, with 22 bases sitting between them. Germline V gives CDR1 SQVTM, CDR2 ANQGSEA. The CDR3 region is CSANDRPGSSGYTF. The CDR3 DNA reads TGCAGCGCAAACGACAGGCCGGGTTCAAGTGGCTACACCTTC.

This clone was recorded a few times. CDR3: CAWRGDGSYNEQFF. In DNA form, the CDR3 reads TGTGCCTGGAGAGGGGACGGCTCCTACAATGAGCAGTTCTTC. The genes are TRBV30 and TRBJ2-1; D possibly matches TRBD1 or TRBD2 (5 bases each). V gave up 3 bases and J gave up 0 bases, with 9 bases separating them. This CDR3 contains 14 residues. CDR1 and CDR2 from the germline V gene are GTSNPN and SVGIG (reference sequence).

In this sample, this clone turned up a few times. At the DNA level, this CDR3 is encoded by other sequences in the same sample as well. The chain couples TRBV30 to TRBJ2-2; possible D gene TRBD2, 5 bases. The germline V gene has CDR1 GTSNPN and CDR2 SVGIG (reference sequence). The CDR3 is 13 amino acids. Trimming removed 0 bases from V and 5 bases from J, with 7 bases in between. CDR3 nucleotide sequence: TGTGCCTGGAGTGTACGGGGTACCGGGGAGCTGTTTTTT. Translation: CAWSVRGTGELFF.

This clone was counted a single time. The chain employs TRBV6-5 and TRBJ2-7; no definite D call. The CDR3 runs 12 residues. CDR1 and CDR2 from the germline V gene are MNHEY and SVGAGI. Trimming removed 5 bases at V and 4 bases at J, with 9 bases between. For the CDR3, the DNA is TGTGCCAGCAGTACAACAGTGTACGAGCAGTACTTC. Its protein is CASSTTVYEQYF.

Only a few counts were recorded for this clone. The CDR3 nucleotides are TGCAGCGTTGTAGGGACTAGCGAAAGACCAGATACGCAGTATTTT. Protein product: CSVVGTSERPDTQYF. V usage is TRBV29-1 and J usage is TRBJ2-3; TRBD2 aligns across 10 bases. V gave up 4 bases and J gave up 4 bases; unmatched junction bases: 8. The CDR3 has 15 amino acids. Germline-derived CDR1 and CDR2 are SQVTM and ANQGSEA.